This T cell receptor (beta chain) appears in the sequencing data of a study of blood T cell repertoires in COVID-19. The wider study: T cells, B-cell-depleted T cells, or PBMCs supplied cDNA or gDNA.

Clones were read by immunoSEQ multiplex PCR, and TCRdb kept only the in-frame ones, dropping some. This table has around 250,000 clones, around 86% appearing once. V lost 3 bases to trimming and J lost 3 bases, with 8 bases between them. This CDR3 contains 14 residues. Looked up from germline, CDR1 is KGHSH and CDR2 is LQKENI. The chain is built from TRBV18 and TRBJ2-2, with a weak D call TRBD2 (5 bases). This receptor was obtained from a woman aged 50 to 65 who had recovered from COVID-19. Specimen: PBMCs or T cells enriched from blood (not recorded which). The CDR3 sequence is CASSPTIYTGELFF. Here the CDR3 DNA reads TGTGCCAGCTCACCGACTATCTACACCGGGGAGCTGTTTTTT.